These 18 T cell receptor beta chains share one sample of origin, sequenced in a study of blood T cell repertoires in COVID-19. Repertoires were generated with immunoSEQ multiplex PCR, while TCRdb's copy carries only in-frame clones and drops some. This sample carries around 150,000 clones, 85% to 95% of them seen once, and the ten largest clones take approximately 4.6%. Sequencing was performed on peripheral blood. These TCRs come from a woman aged 45-65 years with acute or convalescent COVID-19.

This chain joins TRBV6-2 or TRBV6-3 and TRBJ1-5, with TRBD1 matching 10 bases. This CDR3 comprises 16 residues. The V gene's germline CDR1 is MNHEY and CDR2 SVGEGT. Trimming cost V 6 bases and J 4 bases; bases outside gene matches: 9. The DNA of the CDR3 is TGTGCCAGCAGCAACTCCTGGACAGGGGGGAATCAGCCCCAGCATTTT. This codes for CASSNSWTGGNQPQHF.

The chain combines TRBV4-3 with TRBJ1-4; TRBD1 aligns across 7 bases. V was pared by 0 bases and J by 5 bases, with 6 bases of the junction left unmatched. The CDR3 covers 16 residues. Germline V lookup: CDR1 LGHNA, CDR2 YSLEER. The CDR3, as DNA: TGCGCCAGCAGCCAAGAAGAGACCAGGGGGAATGAAAAACTGTTTTTT. Translating gives CASSQEETRGNEKLFF.

This clone was seen once. The chain combines TRBV28 with TRBJ2-3, with D possibly TRBD2 on 6 matching bases. In germline, CDR1 is MDHEN, CDR2 SYDVKM. The length of the CDR3 is 16 residues. V was pared by 7 bases and J by 5 bases, with 22 bases between. Written as DNA, the CDR3 is TGTGCCAGCACGCCTAGATCCCTTGGAGGGAGAGATACGCAGTATTTT. The encoded protein is CASTPRSLGGRDTQYF.

J is TRBJ1-1 and V is TRBV7-2, with D unclear. Between the trimmed V and J ends, which lost 1 base and 3 bases, there was a span of 12 bases. The CDR3 covers 15 residues. Germline-derived CDR1 and CDR2 are SGHTA and FQGNSA. The CDR3, as DNA: TGTGCCAGCAGCTTAGGCAGGCGATTCGACACTGAAGCTTTCTTT. Protein sequence: CASSLGRRFDTEAFF.

The chain couples TRBV7-2 to TRBJ1-6, with TRBD1 as a possible D gene (5 bases). The V end was cut by 1 base, the J end by 9 bases, with 13 bases between. CDR3 length equals 15 residues. From germline, CDR1 is SGHTA and CDR2 FQGNSA. CDR3 in DNA: TGTGCCAGCAGCTTAGGACTGTTGCAGGGTTCACCCCTCCACTTT. Translating gives CASSLGLLQGSPLHF.

This chain uses TRBV28 with TRBJ1-5; the D gene is possibly TRBD1 (6 bases). This CDR3 is built from 15 residues. From germline, CDR1 is MDHEN and CDR2 SYDVKM. V was cut by 4 bases and J by 4 bases, with 14 bases left in between. In DNA, the CDR3 is TGTGCCAGCAGTTACCGGGACACCCTTAATCAGCCCCAGCATTTT. It yields the protein CASSYRDTLNQPQHF.

This clone appeared a single time. The V call is TRBV7-3, the J call TRBJ2-1; D gene uncertain. Per the germline V gene, CDR1 is SGHTA and CDR2 is FQGTGA. Trimming shortened V by 3 bases and J by 2 bases, and 11 bases separated the two germline ends. The length of the CDR3 is 15 residues. CDR3 region: CASSFGVGPYNEQFF. CDR3 DNA: TGTGCCAGCAGCTTCGGAGTAGGCCCCTACAATGAGCAGTTCTTC.

The chain joins TRBV6-5 to TRBJ2-1, with D possibly matching TRBD1 (5 bases). The CDR3 length is 15 residues. V lost 3 bases to trimming and J lost 1 base, with 10 bases between them. Germline V gene sequence: CDR1 MNHEY, CDR2 SVGAGI. The DNA of the CDR3 is TGTGCCAGCAGTTATTCAGGGCCTTCCTACAATGAGCAGTTCTTC. Translated: CASSYSGPSYNEQFF.

In its sample, this clone was seen a few times. The chain employs TRBV29-1 and TRBJ2-1; the match to TRBD1 covers 8 bases. The CDR3 contains 14 residues. The ends lost 5 bases at V and 8 bases at J; junction bases unmatched: 11. Germline V lookup: CDR1 SQVTM, CDR2 ANQGSEA. The CDR3 nucleotides are TGCAGCGTTTCATTGGGCAGGGGGCTTCATGAGCAGTTCTTC. Translation gives CSVSLGRGLHEQFF.

The chain links TRBV27 to TRBJ1-1; D is unclear. CDR1 and CDR2 from the germline V gene are MNHEY and SMNVEV (reference sequence). The CDR3 length is 15 residues. The ends were cut back, 5 bases at V and 1 base at J, with 14 bases in the middle. The CDR3 protein is CASSLDEARNTEAFF. CDR3 in DNA: TGTGCCAGCAGTCTAGACGAGGCACGGAACACTGAAGCTTTCTTT.

The chain carries TRBV29-1 and TRBJ2-2, with D uncertain. Germline-derived CDR1 and CDR2 are SQVTM and ANQGSEA. The germline V and J ends were trimmed by 4 bases and 0 bases, with 6 bases remaining between them. CDR3 length: 13 residues. This CDR3 reads CSVVHSNTGELFF. Here the CDR3 DNA reads TGCAGCGTTGTTCACTCGAACACCGGGGAGCTGTTTTTT.

The chain carries TRBV28 and TRBJ1-2, with D unclear. Trimming left V 4 bases short and J 5 bases short, with 5 bases between. Germline loops: CDR1 MDHEN, CDR2 SYDVKM. The CDR3 is 11 residues long. The CDR3 region has the DNA TGTGCCAGCAGTTACAGATATGGCTACACCTTC. Amino acids: CASSYRYGYTF.

The chain links TRBV13 to TRBJ1-1; no clear D gene. Germline CDR1 is PRHDT and CDR2 is FYEKMQ (reference sequence). Deletions cut 1 base from V and 5 bases from J, with 2 bases between. The CDR3 runs to 11 residues. The CDR3 DNA reads TGTGCCAGCAGCTTAGCGACTGAAGCTTTCTTT. Protein: CASSLATEAFF.

The chain joins TRBV2 to TRBJ2-3; TRBD2 might be the D (6 bases). The germline CDR1 and CDR2 sequences are SNHLY and FYNNEI. The CDR3 runs to 11 residues. CDR3 protein: CVIAGTDTQYF. CDR3 DNA: TGTGTAATAGCGGGCACAGATACGCAGTATTTT.

This clone appeared once. The chain is built from TRBV29-1 and TRBJ1-2; D is uncertain. Trimming took 4 bases from V and 7 from J, leaving 16 bases between them. CDR1 and CDR2 from the germline V gene are SQVTM and ANQGSEA. The CDR3 runs 13 residues. The CDR3: CSVGGPSTIGYTF. CDR3 DNA: TGCAGCGTTGGTGGGCCCTCCACGATTGGCTACACCTTC.

This clone was observed once. V gene TRBV5-6 combines with J gene TRBJ1-2; 9 bases match TRBD1. Trimming cost V 6 bases and J 2 bases; bases outside gene matches: 11. Germline loops: CDR1 SGHDT, CDR2 YYEEEE. This CDR3 region has 16 residues. The CDR3 loop reads CASTIPGTGRNYGYTF. The CDR3 DNA follows: TGTGCCAGCACCATCCCGGGGACAGGGAGGAACTATGGCTACACCTTC. Combining the CDR3 with reference TRBV5-6 and TRBJ1-2 gives the whole variable domain DAGVTQSPTHLIKTRGQQVTLRCSPKSGHDTVSWYQQALGQGPQFIFQYYEEEERQRGNFPDRFSGHQFPNYSSELNVNALLLGDSALYLCASTIPGTGRNYGYTFGSGTRLTVV.

This clone showed up just once. The chain combines TRBV28 with TRBJ1-5, with D perhaps TRBD1 (6 bases). Germline V lookup: CDR1 MDHEN, CDR2 SYDVKM. V gave up 9 bases and J gave up 4 bases, with 13 bases separating them. This CDR3 comprises 13 residues. CDR3 bases: TGTGCCAGTGGACAGCACAATAATCAGCCCCAGCATTTT. Its protein is CASGQHNNQPQHF.

This chain links TRBV19 with TRBJ1-6, with D hard to call. Germline values: CDR1 LNHDA, CDR2 SQIVND (reference sequence). The CDR3 sequence is 14 residues long. V lost 1 base, J lost 8 bases, and 9 bases lay in between. CDR3 coding DNA: TGTGCCAGTAGTATAGCGCTTTCGGATTCACCCCTCCACTTT. Its protein product is CASSIALSDSPLHF. Full variable domain (rest looked up from reference TRBV19 and TRBJ1-6): DGGITQSPKYLFRKEGQNVTLSCEQNLNHDAMYWYRQDPGQGLRLIYYSQIVNDFQKGDIAEGYSVSREKKESFPLTVTSAQKNPTAFYLCASSIALSDSPLHFGNGTRLTVT.